Listed here are 5 T cell receptor beta chains from one sample, sequenced in a study of CD4 T cells in relation to SARS-CoV-2 and coronaviruses. The unexposed donors gave CD4+ T cells in about 2011-2019, prior to COVID-19. Profiling relied on immunoSEQ multiplex PCR, and the TCRdb table lists in-frame clones only, not all of them. The table lists tens of thousands of clones, approximately 95% of them singletons, with approximately 0.25% in the top ten. The specimen sequenced was naive CD4+ T cells from PBMCs. Sample subset: naive CD4+ T cells isolated by negative enrichment. The receptors here all came from a human donor in good health.

This chain joins TRBV5-4 and TRBJ2-5; 7 nucleotides align to TRBD2. This CDR3 contains 13 residues. The V gene's germline CDR1 is SGHNT and CDR2 YYREEE (reference sequence). The J segment lost 4 bases and the V segment lost 4 bases, leaving 4 bases of the junction unmatched. This CDR3 reads CASSPGGIETQYF. The CDR3 nucleotides read TGTGCCAGCAGCCCCGGGGGGATAGAGACCCAGTACTTC.

The CDR3 sequence: CASSIGAASYEQYF. CDR3 bases: TGTGCCAGTAGTATAGGGGCGGCCTCCTACGAGCAGTACTTC. V gene TRBV19 combines with J gene TRBJ2-7; D is uncertain. The germline V and J ends were trimmed by 1 base and 0 bases, with 7 bases remaining between them. Per the germline V gene, CDR1 is LNHDA and CDR2 is SQIVND (reference sequence). The CDR3 extends over 14 amino acids.

The CDR3 coding sequence is TGTGCCAGCTCACCACCGGGCGGAGAAGAGACCCAGTACTTC. It specifies CASSPPGGEETQYF. This chain connects TRBV18 to TRBJ2-5; D is undetermined. The CDR3 length is 14 residues. The V gene's germline CDR1 is KGHSH and CDR2 LQKENI. Trimming shortened V by 0 bases and J by 3 bases, and 8 bases separated the two germline ends.

This chain connects TRBV28 to TRBJ1-3, with D uncertain. Germline CDR1 reads MDHEN; CDR2 reads SYDVKM. Trimming removed 6 bases at V and 0 bases at J, with 3 bases between. The CDR3 runs 12 residues. CDR3 sequence (DNA): TGTGCCAGCAGGAGCTCTGGAAACACCATATATTTT. Its protein is CASRSSGNTIYF.

The V gene is TRBV5-4, the J gene TRBJ1-3; D is unclear. The CDR3 length is 17 residues. Germline assignment: CDR1 SGHNT and CDR2 YYREEE (reference sequence). V shed 0 bases and J shed 3 bases, with 16 bases lying between them. The CDR3 region is CASSLDGLSGFGNTIYF. In nucleotides, the CDR3 is TGTGCCAGCAGCTTGGATGGCCTATCAGGTTTTGGAAACACCATATATTTT. Combining the CDR3 with reference TRBV5-4 and TRBJ1-3 gives the whole variable domain ETGVTQSPTHLIKTRGQQVTLRCSSQSGHNTVSWYQQALGQGPQFIFQYYREEENGRGNFPPRFSGLQFPNYSSELNVNALELDDSALYLCASSLDGLSGFGNTIYFGEGSWLTVV.